Following are 32 T cell receptor beta chains from one sample sequenced in a study of identical twins (TCRdb year 2016). The method was 5' RACE. Sequencing relied on an Illumina HiSeq 2000. TCRdb took the public reads, trimmed them with fastp at Q25, ran MiXCR for clone calling and kept in-frame beta chains. One record per CDR3 amino acid sequence lists the most common genes and DNA. Across this sample there are some 1,600,000 distinct CDR3 sequences, with under 35% seen only once. Of the sample, 0.25% to 0.3% falls within the top ten clones. The source material was cord blood. These receptors were obtained from a newborn girl in good health.

The chain is built from TRBV6-2 or TRBV6-3 and TRBJ2-5, with 10 bases that match TRBD2. The V and J ends lost 7 bases and 5 bases, in that order; junction bases with no gene match: 7. The CDR3 length is 14 residues. Germline CDR1 MNHEY, CDR2 SVGEGT. This CDR3 reads CASNRLAGDETQYF. CDR3 sequence (DNA): TGTGCCAGCAATCGACTAGCGGGTGATGAGACCCAGTACTTC.

In its sample, this clonotype was seen a few times. This chain connects TRBV7-7 to TRBJ2-7; D remains ambiguous. In germline, CDR1 is SSHAT, CDR2 FNYEAQ (reference sequence). Trimming took off 9 bases at V and 0 bases at J, with 12 bases between the two ends. The CDR3 spans 13 residues. As DNA, the CDR3 is TGTGCCAGGCAGAGTCGAAGCTCCTACGAGCAGTACTTC. This encodes CARQSRSSYEQYF.

In its sample, this clonotype was seen a few times. The junction shows a germline mismatch at one end, possibly a read error. V usage is TRBV7-2 and J usage is TRBJ1-2; D is uncertain. The CDR3 consists of 14 residues. Germline lookup yields CDR1 SGHTA and CDR2 FQGNSA. The CDR3 protein is CASSLGLLNYGYTF. The DNA of the CDR3 is TGTGCCAGCAGTTTAGGCCTACTTAACTATGGCTACACCTTC.

Notes on this clonotype: The junction departs from the called germline gene at one end, perhaps through a read error. V gene TRBV2 combines with J gene TRBJ2-3, with TRBD2 identical over 10 bases. This CDR3 is 15 amino acids long. Looked up from germline, CDR1 is SNHLY and CDR2 is FYNNEI. CDR3 sequence (DNA): TGTGACAGCAGGTGGACTAGCGGACACACAGATACGCAGTATTTT. Residues: CDSRWTSGHTDTQYF.

Note on this clonotype: Its ends do not fully match the called genes, so a read error is possible. V and J are TRBV5-1 and TRBJ2-1, with TRBD1 identical over 7 bases. The germline V gene has CDR1 SGHRS and CDR2 YFSETQ. The CDR3 is made up of 17 amino acids. This CDR3 reads CTSSLIIQGDDRNEQFF. Written as DNA, the CDR3 is TGCACCAGCAGCTTGATCATTCAGGGGGACGACCGCAATGAGCAGTTCTTC.

This clonotype occurred a few times. The V and J genes are TRBV20-1 and TRBJ1-2; D remains ambiguous. Trimming left V 0 bases short and J 3 bases short, with 8 bases between. Germline V lookup: CDR1 DFQATT, CDR2 SNEGSKA (reference sequence). CDR3 length equals 13 residues. The CDR3 here is CSARDRRDYGYTF. The CDR3 nucleotides are TGCAGTGCTAGAGATCGAAGGGACTATGGCTACACCTTC.

This clonotype was seen repeatedly, ten times or more. The chain carries TRBV7-2 and TRBJ2-7; TRBD2 matches 7 bases. With 5 bases clipped from V and 0 bases from J, the junction kept 10 bases outside the gene matches. Germline V gene data show CDR1 as SGHTA and CDR2 as FQGNSA. CDR3 length: 16 amino acids. The CDR3 reads CASSPFYGGISYEQYF. DNA for the CDR3: TGTGCCAGCAGCCCTTTTTACGGGGGGATCTCCTACGAGCAGTACTTC.

With respect to this clonotype: This likely reflects a read error, since a far larger clone is one base away. The CDR3 spells CASSQGTTCEQYF. The CDR3 DNA sequence: TGTGCCAGCAGCCAAGGGACAACCTGCGAGCAGTACTTC. The chain combines TRBV3-1 with TRBJ2-5, with a possible D match to TRBD1 (5 bases). The J call may be in error: the DNA end matches TRBJ2-7 better. CDR3 size: 13 residues. The V gene's germline CDR1 is LGHDT and CDR2 YNNKEL (reference sequence).

V usage is TRBV19 and J usage is TRBJ1-2; perhaps TRBD1 as D (6 bases). The V end was cut by 7 bases, the J end by 0 bases, with 12 bases between. The germline gives CDR1 LNHDA, CDR2 SQIVND (reference sequence). CDR3 length equals 14 residues. This CDR3 reads CASTLTGANYGYTF. CDR3 DNA sequence: TGTGCCAGTACCTTGACAGGAGCTAACTATGGCTACACCTTC.

This chain links TRBV28 with TRBJ1-5; D may be TRBD1 (5 bases). The CDR3 spans 13 residues. V was cut by 8 bases and J by 7 bases, with 15 bases left in between. Germline V gene sequence: CDR1 MDHEN, CDR2 SYDVKM. Here the CDR3 DNA reads TGTGCCAGCTATTTGGGGGGGAGACAGCCCCAGCATTTT. Residues: CASYLGGRQPQHF.

J is TRBJ1-4 and V is TRBV9; D is undetermined. This CDR3 comprises 18 residues. Germline CDR1 reads SGDLS; CDR2 reads YYNGEE. V was pared by 0 bases and J by 0 bases, with 15 bases between. The CDR3 sequence: CASSVALDPHATNEKLFF. DNA for the CDR3: TGTGCCAGCAGCGTAGCATTAGACCCCCATGCAACTAATGAAAAACTGTTTTTT.

The V call is TRBV5-1, the J call TRBJ2-7; the D gene could be TRBD1 or TRBD2 (5 bases each). Trimming pared 5 bases from V and 6 bases from J, leaving 24 bases between. This CDR3 is built from 16 residues. Germline CDR1 and CDR2: SGHRS and YFSETQ. Here the CDR3 DNA reads TGCGCCAGCAGGGCCACCACCATCGGGACCCTCCGCGAGCAGTACTTC. Translated: CASRATTIGTLREQYF. The whole variable domain, remainder taken from reference TRBV5-1 and TRBJ2-7, is KAGVTQTPRYLIKTRGQQVTLSCSPISGHRSVSWYQQTPGQGLQFLFEYFSETQRNKGNFPGRFSGRQFSNSRSEMNVSTLELGDSALYLCASRATTIGTLREQYFGPGTRLTVT.

This clonotype was counted between two and nine times. CDR3 nucleotide sequence: TGTGCCAGCAGCGTACAGGGGCCCAATTCCTACGAGCAGTACTTC. Translation gives CASSVQGPNSYEQYF. The rearrangement joins TRBV7-9 to TRBJ2-7; TRBD1 matches 7 bases. The J segment lost 1 base and the V segment lost 5 bases, leaving 8 bases of the junction unmatched. Germline loops: CDR1 SEHNR, CDR2 FQNEAQ (reference sequence). The CDR3 has 15 residues.

This sequence joins TRBV12-3 or TRBV12-4 and TRBJ2-7; D gene ambiguous. Trimming pared 7 bases from V and 3 bases from J, leaving 10 bases between. The CDR3 runs 12 residues. The CDR3 reads CASTKDRYEQYF. The CDR3 DNA follows: TGTGCCAGCACCAAGGACCGCTACGAGCAGTACTTC.

V and J are TRBV6-1 and TRBJ2-4, with 11 bases matching TRBD2. CDR1 is MNHNS, CDR2 SASEGT, per germline. V lost 8 bases, J lost 0 bases, and 18 bases stayed unmatched. CDR3 length equals 20 residues. CDR3 DNA sequence: TGTGCCAGCGTCAGGGTCTCCGGGACTAGCGGATTTCTAGCCAAAAACATTCAGTACTTC. Residues: CASVRVSGTSGFLAKNIQYF.

This clonotype was seen a few times. The chain carries TRBV27 and TRBJ2-3, with unresolved D. The germline gives CDR1 MNHEY, CDR2 SMNVEV (reference sequence). Trimming took 0 bases from V and 2 from J, leaving 15 bases between them. This CDR3 region has 17 residues. The CDR3 region is CASSLSGSAATTDTQYF. Written as DNA, the CDR3 is TGTGCCAGCAGTTTATCGGGCTCCGCTGCAACCACAGATACGCAGTATTTT.

The chain uses TRBV11-2 and TRBJ2-1, with 9 bases lining up with TRBD2. The CDR3 runs 16 residues. The J segment lost 4 bases and the V segment lost 4 bases, leaving 8 bases of the junction unmatched. Germline V gene sequence: CDR1 SGHAT, CDR2 FQNNGV. CDR3 DNA: TGTGCCAGCAGCTCAGAACGCCTAGCGGGGTACAATGAGCAGTTCTTC. It specifies CASSSERLAGYNEQFF.

A few counts support this clonotype. The J gene is TRBJ2-4, the V gene TRBV5-5; 7 bases agree with TRBD1. The CDR3 is 21 residues long. The germline V gene has CDR1 SGHKS and CDR2 YYEKEE (reference sequence). V lost 0 bases, J lost 1 base, and 19 bases stayed unmatched. The CDR3 is CASSLVPIPRAGGSAKNIQYF. The DNA for the CDR3 is TGTGCCAGCAGCTTGGTTCCCATCCCTCGGGCAGGGGGAAGTGCCAAAAACATTCAGTACTTC.

This clonotype was recorded a few times. CDR3 region: CASSQGRRGFGYTF. The CDR3 bases are TGTGCCAGCAGCCAAGGACGGAGGGGATTTGGCTACACCTTC. This chain uses TRBV3-1 with TRBJ1-2; tentatively, D is TRBD1 (5 bases). CDR3 length: 14 residues. The V end lost 1 base, the J end lost 7 bases, and 13 bases lay between the germline ends. Germline assignment: CDR1 LGHDT and CDR2 YNNKEL (reference sequence).

Points on this clonotype: The junction does not match germline at one end; this may be a read error. This chain joins TRBV20-1 and TRBJ1-5, with D hard to call. The CDR3 loop spans 12 amino acids. Germline CDR1 and CDR2: DFQATT and SNEGSKA (reference sequence). The CDR3 loop is CSAMVSSQPQHF. The CDR3 DNA follows: TGCAGTGCTATGGTTAGCAGTCAGCCCCAGCATTTT.

This clonotype turned up a few times. This chain connects TRBV20-1 to TRBJ2-7, with D perhaps TRBD1 (6 bases). The CDR3 consists of 16 residues. V was clipped by 2 bases and J by 0 bases, with 17 bases between them. The germline gives CDR1 DFQATT, CDR2 SNEGSKA (reference sequence). In DNA, the CDR3 is TGCAGTGCTAGAAGCCGGCAGGGGATCACCTCCTACGAGCAGTACTTC. It yields the protein CSARSRQGITSYEQYF.

J is TRBJ2-3 and V is TRBV14; D is tentatively TRBD1 or TRBD2 (5 bases each). This CDR3 comprises 14 residues. V was pared by 0 bases and J by 10 bases, with 14 bases between. Germline values: CDR1 SGHDN, CDR2 FVKESK. CDR3 nucleotide sequence: TGTGCCAGCAGCCAAGACGTCTGGGGGTCTCCGCAGTATTTT. This encodes CASSQDVWGSPQYF.

The chain uses TRBV2 and TRBJ1-6; TRBD1 matches at 9 bases. This CDR3 spans 14 amino acids. CDR1 is SNHLY and CDR2 is FYNNEI in the germline V gene. V trimming: 6 bases; J trimming: 11 bases; junction bases outside the gene matches: 8. CDR3 sequence: CASSVPGQGTPLHF. The CDR3 DNA follows: TGTGCCAGCAGCGTCCCGGGACAGGGAACACCCCTCCACTTT.

This clonotype has ten or more counts. The chain recombines TRBV3-1 with TRBJ2-7; D remains ambiguous. CDR3 length equals 14 residues. Germline V gives CDR1 LGHDT, CDR2 YNNKEL (reference sequence). Deletions cut 0 bases from V and 1 base from J, with 7 bases between. The CDR3 loop is CASSQEGISYEQYF. Here the CDR3 DNA reads TGTGCCAGCAGCCAAGAAGGGATATCCTACGAGCAGTACTTC.

This clonotype was counted between two and nine times. CDR3 loop: CSAQLDAPLYEQYF. The CDR3 DNA is TGCAGTGCCCAACTTGATGCTCCTCTCTACGAGCAGTACTTC. This chain links TRBV20-1 with TRBJ2-7; D gene unclear. Trimming shortened V by 6 bases and J by 3 bases, and 18 bases separated the two germline ends. The CDR3 sequence is 14 residues long. CDR1 and CDR2 (germline): DFQATT, SNEGSKA (reference sequence).

This clonotype has only a few counts. The chain has TRBV7-2 and TRBJ2-2; no clear D. The V gene's germline CDR1 is SGHTA and CDR2 FQGNSA. CDR3 length equals 15 residues. V was pared by 1 base and J by 1 base, with 7 bases between. The CDR3 nucleotides are TGTGCCAGCAGCTTAGGGTACATGAACACCGGGGAGCTGTTTTTT. This codes for CASSLGYMNTGELFF. Filled out from reference TRBV7-2 and TRBJ2-2, the complete variable domain reads GAGVSQSPSNKVTEKGKDVELRCDPISGHTALYWYRQSLGQGLEFLIYFQGNSAPDKSGLPSDRFSAERTGGSVSTLTIQRTQQEDSAVYLCASSLGYMNTGELFFGEGSRLTVL.

The rearrangement uses TRBV5-1 and TRBJ2-3; D is undetermined. The CDR3 totals 14 residues. CDR1 is SGHRS and CDR2 is YFSETQ in the germline V gene. The V gene lost 4 bases and the J gene lost 0 bases, with 9 bases spanning the gap. The CDR3 nucleotides read TGCGCCAGCAGCGCACTGAAAAGCACAGATACGCAGTATTTT. Its protein product is CASSALKSTDTQYF.

The V and J genes are TRBV5-1 and TRBJ2-2; tentatively, D is TRBD1 or TRBD2 (5 bases each). Germline assignment: CDR1 SGHRS and CDR2 YFSETQ. With 4 bases removed from V and 5 bases from J, the gap between germline ends came to 18 bases. CDR3 size: 16 residues. CDR3 in amino acids: CASSPGDLSGTGELFF. The CDR3 DNA is TGCGCCAGCAGCCCCGGGGACCTTTCCGGGACCGGGGAGCTGTTTTTT.

This clonotype appeared once. This chain links TRBV10-3 with TRBJ1-1; TRBD1 agrees at 8 bases. The germline CDR1 and CDR2 sequences are ENHRY and SYGVKD. This CDR3 spans 14 amino acids. V lost 3 bases to trimming and J lost 3 bases; unmatched junction nucleotides: 3. This CDR3 is CAISERQGYTEAFF. The CDR3 region has the DNA TGTGCCATCAGTGAAAGACAGGGGTACACTGAAGCTTTCTTT.

The V and J genes are TRBV21-1 and TRBJ2-4; the table's D call TRBD1 went unverified against the DNA. The DNA end is more similar to TRBJ2-7, so the J call may be wrong. TRBV21-1 is shown as a pseudogene. The CDR3 has 14 amino acids. The CDR3 region is CASSDTGQGYEQYF. In DNA, the CDR3 is TGTGCCAGCAGCGATACGGGACAGGGCTACGAGCAGTACTTC.

The rearrangement joins TRBV12-5 to TRBJ2-2, with TRBD2 matching 13 bases. The length of the CDR3 is 17 residues. Trimming took 4 bases from V and 7 from J; bases not matched to a gene: 9. Germline CDR1 and CDR2: LGHNT and FRNRAP. In DNA form, the CDR3 reads TGTGCTAGTGGTTACCGGACTAGCGGGAGCAGGGACGGGGAGCTGTTTTTT. As protein: CASGYRTSGSRDGELFF.

This clonotype was counted only a few times. This chain joins TRBV27 and TRBJ2-7; D remains ambiguous. Trimming pared 3 bases from V and 3 bases from J, leaving 9 bases between. Germline V gene lookup returns CDR1 MNHEY and CDR2 SMNVEV (reference sequence). The CDR3 spans 13 residues. CDR3 DNA: TGTGCCAGCAGTTTTAAGGAGTACTACGAGCAGTACTTC. It translates to CASSFKEYYEQYF.